One sample yielded the 2 T cell receptor beta chains listed below, sequenced in a study of shared clonotypes between healthy human individuals. The table came from immunoSEQ multiplex PCR; TCRdb's copy has only in-frame clones and leaves some out. The sample has about 730,000 clones, roughly two thirds seen once. Input material: memory CD4+ T cells sorted from blood. As for subset: CD45RA-negative fraction. The receptors derive from a woman aged 30 to 39 in good health.

This chain links TRBV20-1 with TRBJ2-7; unclear D gene. The CDR3 is 11 residues long. Trimming took off 3 bases at V and 3 bases at J, with 6 bases between the two ends. Germline V CDR1 and CDR2: DFQATT, SNEGSKA (reference sequence). CDR3 bases: TGCAGTGCTAGTCGTGGCTACGAGCAGTACTTC. Its translation is CSASRGYEQYF.

This chain uses TRBV29-1 with TRBJ2-7; 11 bases are shared with TRBD1. J lost 5 bases, V lost 3 bases, and 6 bases had no gene match. The CDR3 length is 14 residues. Germline V CDR1 and CDR2: SQVTM, ANQGSEA. CDR3 nucleotide sequence: TGCAGCGTTGAGAGGGGACAGGGGGTCCACGAGCAGTACTTC. This codes for CSVERGQGVHEQYF.